This entry describes one T cell receptor (beta chain). The identical CDR3 is also encoded by other nucleotide sequences in the sample. In the original workflow: Amplification of reference gene primers provided the estimated nucleated cell counts. Repertoires were generated with immunoSEQ multiplex PCR, while TCRdb's copy carries only in-frame clones and drops some. The DNA was the basis for D and trimming; V, J and clone size are from that table. The sample lists around 50,000 clones, approximately 90% occurring once. This sample stems from a study of blood T cell repertoires in COVID-19. At the level of the study: From the United States, Italy and Spain came samples of acute and convalescent COVID-19. T cells, B-cell-depleted T cells, or PBMCs supplied cDNA or gDNA.

Trimming stripped 3 bases from V and 3 bases from J, with 8 bases between. The CDR3 contains 13 residues. Germline values: CDR1 MNHEY, CDR2 SVGAGI. This chain joins TRBV6-5 and TRBJ2-5; D gene unclear. The sample comprised peripheral blood. The clonotype originates from a man in his sixties with acute or convalescent COVID-19. In DNA, the CDR3 is TGTGCCAGCAGTTATAGACGGGAAGAGACCCAGTACTTC. Its translation is CASSYRREETQYF.